These 7 T cell receptor beta chains were all obtained from the same sample, sequenced in a study of CD4+ T cells in melanoma. The assay was immunoSEQ multiplex PCR, and TCRdb's table has in-frame clones only and misses some. Of over 100,000 clones listed, roughly 90% are singletons. Sequencing was carried out using peripheral blood. The origin of the receptors is a human donor with melanoma.

The rearrangement joins TRBV19 to TRBJ1-1; D not certain. Germline V gene lookup returns CDR1 LNHDA and CDR2 SQIVND (reference sequence). Deletions cut 6 bases from V and 1 base from J, with 15 bases between. The CDR3 totals 15 residues. CDR3 nucleotide sequence: TGTGCCAGTAGGGTTTCTGTGTGGGAGAACACTGAAGCTTTCTTT. Translated, it gives CASRVSVWENTEAFF. The whole variable domain, remainder taken from reference TRBV19 and TRBJ1-1, is DGGITQSPKYLFRKEGQNVTLSCEQNLNHDAMYWYRQDPGQGLRLIYYSQIVNDFQKGDIAEGYSVSREKKESFPLTVTSAQKNPTAFYLCASRVSVWENTEAFFGQGTRLTVV.

The V gene is TRBV7-2, the J gene TRBJ2-7; D may be TRBD1 (6 bases). CDR3 size: 13 residues. V dropped 5 bases and J dropped 7 bases, with 15 bases sitting between them. Germline assignment: CDR1 SGHTA and CDR2 FQGNSA. The CDR3 loop reads CASSPRGLGEQYF. DNA of the CDR3: TGTGCCAGCAGCCCCAGGGGCCTGGGGGAGCAGTACTTC.

The rearrangement uses TRBV27 and TRBJ2-7, with 9 positions matching TRBD1. The CDR3 is 16 residues long. Per germline, CDR1 MNHEY and CDR2 SMNVEV (reference sequence). With 10 bases clipped from V and 3 bases from J, the junction kept 16 bases outside the gene matches. In nucleotides, the CDR3 is TGTGCCACCATGATCGGGACAGGGAGGGGGCTCTACGAGCAGTACTTC. It codes for CATMIGTGRGLYEQYF.

This rearrangement joins TRBV28 to TRBJ2-3; 16 positions match TRBD2. Per germline, CDR1 MDHEN and CDR2 SYDVKM. The length of the CDR3 is 16 residues. V was pared by 7 bases and J by 6 bases, with 7 bases of the junction left unmatched. Here the CDR3 DNA reads TGTGCCAGCAACCTCGGGACTAGCGGGGGGGGTGATACGCAGTATTTT. Protein sequence: CASNLGTSGGGDTQYF.

This chain connects TRBV11-2 to TRBJ2-5; TRBD1 might be the D (6 bases). The V end lost 6 bases, the J end lost 0 bases, and 14 bases lay between the germline ends. This CDR3 comprises 15 residues. Germline V gives CDR1 SGHAT, CDR2 FQNNGV. DNA for the CDR3: TGTGCCAGCAGGGATTTCAGGGGACACCAAGAGACCCAGTACTTC. Translated: CASRDFRGHQETQYF.

The chain is built from TRBV27 and TRBJ1-2, with a possible D match to TRBD1 (5 bases). The CDR3 sequence is 15 residues long. The germline V and J ends were trimmed by 0 bases and 3 bases, with 11 bases remaining between them. Germline V gene lookup returns CDR1 MNHEY and CDR2 SMNVEV (reference sequence). CDR3 coding DNA: TGTGCCAGCAGTTTATCGTCGGGGGTCGACTATGGCTACACCTTC. As protein: CASSLSSGVDYGYTF.

The chain employs TRBV7-6 and TRBJ2-7; unclear D gene. This CDR3 is 13 amino acids long. V lost 2 bases and J lost 3, with 8 bases in between. CDR1 is SGHVS, CDR2 FNYEAQ, per germline. For the CDR3, the DNA is TGTGCCAGCAGCTTAAATTTGGGCTACGAGCAGTACTTC. Its protein is CASSLNLGYEQYF.